Following are 25 T cell receptor beta chains from one sample sequenced in a study of cytomegalovirus exposure and HLA in healthy donors. This PCR relied on a set of 60 Vbeta primers and 13 Jbeta primers. Using immunoSEQ multiplex PCR, the repertoire was profiled, and TCRdb retains in-frame clones only, with some absent. The sample yields fewer than 250,000 clones, 82% seen once. The material sequenced was PBMCs. The receptors were gathered from a man aged 40-49 years in good health and CMV-seropositive.

The chain is built from TRBV30 and TRBJ1-1; TRBD1 matches at 9 bases. V was clipped by 2 bases and J by 4 bases; unmatched bases: 5. The germline gives CDR1 GTSNPN, CDR2 SVGIG (reference sequence). The CDR3 length is 14 residues. CDR3 DNA: TGTGCCTGGAGTTCGGGACAGGGTTTCACTGAAGCTTTCTTT. It yields the protein CAWSSGQGFTEAFF.

The chain carries TRBV10-1 and TRBJ2-7; TRBD1 agrees at 8 bases. The germline V gene encodes CDR1 WNHNN and CDR2 SYGVQD (reference sequence). The CDR3 is 14 amino acids. V was clipped by 0 bases and J by 7 bases; unmatched bases: 5. The CDR3 DNA follows: TGCGCCAGCAGTGAGTCCGGACAGGGCGGGGAGCAGTACTTC. Translating it yields CASSESGQGGEQYF.

This clone was seen more than once but under ten times. The chain is built from TRBV19 and TRBJ1-5, with 7 bases lining up with TRBD1. The CDR3 length is 15 residues. The germline V gene encodes CDR1 LNHDA and CDR2 SQIVND (reference sequence). The V segment lost 6 bases and the J segment 0 bases; nucleotides outside the gene matches: 5. The CDR3 nucleotides read TGTGCCAGTAGCGACAGACAGGGTAGCAATCAGCCCCAGCATTTT. This encodes CASSDRQGSNQPQHF.

The chain carries TRBV19 and TRBJ2-3, with 8 bases identical to TRBD2. The ends lost 4 bases at V and 5 bases at J; junction bases unmatched: 5. The CDR3 has 14 residues. Germline loops: CDR1 LNHDA, CDR2 SQIVND (reference sequence). The CDR3 region is CASSSSTSEDTQYF. DNA of the CDR3: TGTGCCAGTAGTAGTTCGACTAGCGAAGATACGCAGTATTTT.

This clone appeared a few times. The chain employs TRBV5-1 and TRBJ1-1; D uncertain. Germline CDR1 reads SGHRS; CDR2 reads YFSETQ. The CDR3 extends over 12 amino acids. V was shortened by 4 bases and J by 7 bases, with 11 bases between the two germline ends. The CDR3 reads CASSLTLDEAFF. The CDR3 nucleotides are TGCGCCAGCAGCCTTACCTTAGATGAAGCTTTCTTT.

The rearrangement joins TRBV4-1 to TRBJ2-1, with TRBD2 matching 7 bases. The CDR3 contains 15 residues. Germline V CDR1 and CDR2: MGHRA, YSYEKL. With 4 bases clipped from V and 5 bases from J, the junction kept 8 bases outside the gene matches. CDR3 sequence: CASSLSGIPDNEQFF. The CDR3 DNA is TGCGCCAGCAGCCTCAGCGGGATTCCCGACAATGAGCAGTTCTTC.

The chain recombines TRBV7-3 with TRBJ2-1, with TRBD2 identical over 10 bases. Germline V lookup: CDR1 SGHTA, CDR2 FQGTGA. The CDR3 has 14 residues. V dropped 5 bases and J dropped 4; count of bases not matched to a gene: 2. CDR3 sequence reads: CASSIAGGYNEQFF. The CDR3 DNA sequence: TGTGCCAGCAGCATAGCGGGAGGATACAATGAGCAGTTCTTC.

The chain links TRBV11-2 to TRBJ2-3, with 9 nucleotides matching TRBD1. The CDR3 consists of 15 residues. With V trimmed by 4 bases and J by 0 bases, 2 bases remained unmatched. Germline V gene data show CDR1 as SGHAT and CDR2 as FQNNGV. The DNA for the CDR3 is TGTGCCAGCAGCTCTGACAGGGGGAGCACAGATACGCAGTATTTT. It translates to CASSSDRGSTDTQYF.

This clone has only one observation. V gene TRBV11-2 combines with J gene TRBJ2-5; no definite D call. From germline, CDR1 is SGHAT and CDR2 FQNNGV. This CDR3 region has 14 residues. V dropped 0 bases and J dropped 1 base, with 6 bases sitting between them. The CDR3: CASSLDPIQETQYF. CDR3 DNA sequence: TGTGCCAGCAGCTTAGACCCAATCCAAGAGACCCAGTACTTC.

The chain uses TRBV7-9 and TRBJ2-1; D may be TRBD1 (5 bases). V was cut by 0 bases and J by 9 bases, with 9 bases left in between. Per germline, CDR1 SEHNR and CDR2 FQNEAQ (reference sequence). The CDR3 contains 13 residues. This CDR3 is CASSLAGAAEQFF. In DNA form, the CDR3 reads TGTGCCAGCAGCTTAGCAGGGGCTGCTGAGCAGTTCTTC.

The chain couples TRBV9 to TRBJ2-2; D remains ambiguous. The CDR3 runs 15 residues. V lost 4 bases and J 5 bases, leaving 15 bases between the germline ends. Germline V gene lookup returns CDR1 SGDLS and CDR2 YYNGEE. This chain's CDR3 is CASSITGDSTGELFF. The CDR3 DNA sequence: TGTGCCAGCAGCATAACCGGAGATAGTACCGGGGAGCTGTTTTTT.

This clone has a handful of counts. V is TRBV6-5 and J is TRBJ2-1; TRBD2 matches 8 bases. The J segment lost 4 bases and the V segment lost 2 bases, leaving 4 bases of the junction unmatched. This CDR3 has 15 amino acids. The germline V gene has CDR1 MNHEY and CDR2 SVGAGI. CDR3 region: CASSYGTRGYNEQFF. As DNA, the CDR3 is TGTGCCAGCAGTTACGGGACTAGGGGTTACAATGAGCAGTTCTTC.

The chain joins TRBV28 to TRBJ2-1; a possible D gene is TRBD1 (6 bases). Germline CDR1 MDHEN, CDR2 SYDVKM. The CDR3 is 15 residues long. With 7 bases removed from V and 0 bases from J, the gap between germline ends came to 13 bases. CDR3 sequence reads: CASKEDSSSYNEQFF. In DNA form, the CDR3 reads TGTGCCAGCAAAGAGGACAGTTCCTCCTACAATGAGCAGTTCTTC.

This clone was detected a few times. The chain couples TRBV5-4 to TRBJ1-2, with 7 bases fitting TRBD1. J was trimmed by 2 bases and V by 5 bases; bases with no gene match: 6. The germline V gene encodes CDR1 SGHNT and CDR2 YYREEE (reference sequence). CDR3 size: 14 residues. The CDR3 reads CASRSPTGNYGYTF. Here the CDR3 DNA reads TGTGCCAGCAGGTCCCCGACAGGGAACTATGGCTACACCTTC.

This rearrangement joins TRBV7-2 to TRBJ2-1, with TRBD2 matching over 14 bases. Germline assignment: CDR1 SGHTA and CDR2 FQGNSA. The length of the CDR3 is 17 residues. Trimming cost V 4 bases and J 8 bases; bases outside gene matches: 10. CDR3 sequence: CASSSIGTSGSRDEQFF. The CDR3 coding sequence is TGTGCCAGCAGCTCTATCGGGACTAGCGGGAGTCGGGATGAGCAGTTCTTC.

J is TRBJ2-1 and V is TRBV4-1; a possible D gene is TRBD2 (5 bases). Germline-derived CDR1 and CDR2 are MGHRA and YSYEKL. Trimming stripped 0 bases from V and 2 bases from J, with 11 bases between. CDR3 length: 16 amino acids. This chain's CDR3 is CASSQDRASPYNEQFF. The CDR3 DNA follows: TGCGCCAGCAGCCAAGATAGGGCTAGCCCCTACAATGAGCAGTTCTTC.

The rearrangement uses TRBV4-1 and TRBJ1-3; 7 bases match TRBD1. Germline V gene data show CDR1 as MGHRA and CDR2 as YSYEKL. After removal of 2 bases from V and 4 bases from J, the junction contained 8 bases not matched to a gene. CDR3 length equals 16 residues. Here the CDR3 reads CASSQTATGSGNTIYF. In DNA, the CDR3 is TGCGCCAGCAGCCAAACCGCGACAGGGTCAGGAAACACCATATATTTT.

The V call is TRBV5-4, the J call TRBJ1-2; 9 nucleotides agree with TRBD1. In germline, CDR1 is SGHNT, CDR2 YYREEE (reference sequence). This CDR3 is 14 amino acids long. The V segment lost 3 bases and the J segment 4 bases; nucleotides outside the gene matches: 4. Here the CDR3 DNA reads TGTGCCAGCAGCTCGGGACAGGGAATCTATGGCTACACCTTC. Amino acid sequence: CASSSGQGIYGYTF. Full variable domain (remainder filled in from reference TRBV5-4 and TRBJ1-2): ETGVTQSPTHLIKTRGQQVTLRCSSQSGHNTVSWYQQALGQGPQFIFQYYREEENGRGNFPPRFSGLQFPNYSSELNVNALELDDSALYLCASSSGQGIYGYTFGSGTRLTVV.

The rearrangement joins TRBV7-9 to TRBJ2-2; 7 positions agree with TRBD1. In germline, CDR1 is SEHNR, CDR2 FQNEAQ (reference sequence). This CDR3 has 16 residues. The V and J ends lost 5 bases and 5 bases, in that order; junction bases with no gene match: 11. The CDR3 sequence is CASSPRAGGWTGELFF. The CDR3 nucleotides read TGTGCCAGCAGCCCCCGGGCAGGGGGATGGACCGGGGAGCTGTTTTTT.

The chain uses TRBV19 and TRBJ2-1; D uncertain. Germline values: CDR1 LNHDA, CDR2 SQIVND (reference sequence). This CDR3 spans 14 amino acids. Deletions cut 6 bases from V and 8 bases from J, with 17 bases between. The CDR3 sequence: CASSPLTGDDEQFF. In DNA form, the CDR3 reads TGTGCCAGTAGCCCTTTAACCGGAGACGATGAGCAGTTCTTC.

V is TRBV5-8 and J is TRBJ2-5, with 8 bases fitting TRBD2. Looked up from germline, CDR1 is SGHTS and CDR2 is YDEGEE. The CDR3 loop spans 16 amino acids. Trimming took 0 bases from V and 6 from J; bases not matched to a gene: 10. CDR3 bases: TGTGCCAGCAGCTTGGCCGGGGCGGGAGGATATCAGACCCAGTACTTC. It is translated as CASSLAGAGGYQTQYF.

The chain is built from TRBV2 and TRBJ2-1; 8 bases match TRBD2. The germline V gene has CDR1 SNHLY and CDR2 FYNNEI. With 7 bases clipped from V and 6 bases from J, the junction kept 14 bases outside the gene matches. The CDR3 length is 16 residues. The CDR3: CASKLTSGKGGNEQFF. In DNA form, the CDR3 reads TGTGCCAGCAAATTAACTAGCGGTAAGGGGGGCAATGAGCAGTTCTTC.

This clone occurred a few times. The V call is TRBV2, the J call TRBJ1-1; D possibly corresponds to TRBD1 (5 bases). CDR1 is SNHLY and CDR2 is FYNNEI in the germline V gene. CDR3 size: 13 residues. With 10 bases removed from V and 0 bases from J, the gap between germline ends came to 12 bases. CDR3 residues: CANLGTLNTEAFF. For the CDR3, the DNA is TGTGCCAACCTCGGGACTTTGAACACTGAAGCTTTCTTT.

V and J are TRBV11-2 and TRBJ2-7, with D uncertain. The germline V gene has CDR1 SGHAT and CDR2 FQNNGV. This CDR3 is 12 amino acids long. The V end was cut by 1 base, the J end by 4 bases, with 5 bases between. DNA of the CDR3: TGTGCCAGCAGCTTAGGGCGGTACGAGCAGTACGTC. Protein: CASSLGRYEQYV.

The gene calls are TRBV9 and TRBJ1-1; D is unclear. CDR1 is SGDLS and CDR2 is YYNGEE in the germline V gene. Trimming left V 0 bases short and J 1 base short, with 10 bases between. The CDR3 has 15 amino acids. CDR3 residues: CASSVGGNSNTEAFF. In DNA form, the CDR3 reads TGTGCCAGCAGCGTAGGAGGGAATTCGAACACTGAAGCTTTCTTT.